This TCR beta chain is drawn from a study of T-cell memory formation after mild COVID-19. Overall study context: Among the donors, TCR clusters were largely specific to each donor.

V gave up 4 bases and J gave up 3 bases; unmatched junction bases: 5. Germline values: CDR1 MNHNY, CDR2 SVGAGI (reference sequence). The CDR3 has 14 residues. TCRdb ran MiXCR on the 5' RACE reads and lists one entry per CDR3 protein. The sample shows over 130,000 distinct CDR3 sequences, 11% to 15% of them seen only once. The V gene is TRBV6-6, the J gene TRBJ1-2; 7 bases agree with TRBD1. This receptor was taken from an adult woman who had mild COVID-19 (a few samples of this study predate the infection). Cell type and time point are not known. Sequencing input: PBMCs or a T cell subset sorted from them (not recorded which). The CDR3 reads CASSSPDRYYGYTF. CDR3 in DNA: TGTGCCAGCAGTTCCCCGGACAGGTACTATGGCTACACCTTC.